This T cell receptor (beta chain) was retrieved from a study of post-analysis software for immune sequencing data. Turning to this clonotype: Antigen unknown.

Presence of unique molecular identifiers characterized the TCR beta cDNA libraries. MiXCR, applied by TCRdb to the PCR reads, yields one record per CDR3 protein. The data show hundreds of thousands of distinct CDR3 sequences, less than 35% seen once. This CDR3 has 15 amino acids. Overall study results and limits: TRBV5-6, TRBV5-1 and TRBV20-1 were among five TRBV segments more frequent in patients than controls. Among multiple sclerosis patients, normalized Chao1 diversity was significantly below that of controls.

The sample comprised blood. The clonotype originates from a girl aged 5-17 years with multiple sclerosis. The chain links TRBV21-1 to TRBJ2-3. TRBV21-1 is a documented pseudogene. This CDR3 reads CANSLWVQSTDTQYF. The CDR3 DNA reads as TGTGCCAACAGCCTCTGGGTACAGAGCACAGATACGCAGTATTTT.